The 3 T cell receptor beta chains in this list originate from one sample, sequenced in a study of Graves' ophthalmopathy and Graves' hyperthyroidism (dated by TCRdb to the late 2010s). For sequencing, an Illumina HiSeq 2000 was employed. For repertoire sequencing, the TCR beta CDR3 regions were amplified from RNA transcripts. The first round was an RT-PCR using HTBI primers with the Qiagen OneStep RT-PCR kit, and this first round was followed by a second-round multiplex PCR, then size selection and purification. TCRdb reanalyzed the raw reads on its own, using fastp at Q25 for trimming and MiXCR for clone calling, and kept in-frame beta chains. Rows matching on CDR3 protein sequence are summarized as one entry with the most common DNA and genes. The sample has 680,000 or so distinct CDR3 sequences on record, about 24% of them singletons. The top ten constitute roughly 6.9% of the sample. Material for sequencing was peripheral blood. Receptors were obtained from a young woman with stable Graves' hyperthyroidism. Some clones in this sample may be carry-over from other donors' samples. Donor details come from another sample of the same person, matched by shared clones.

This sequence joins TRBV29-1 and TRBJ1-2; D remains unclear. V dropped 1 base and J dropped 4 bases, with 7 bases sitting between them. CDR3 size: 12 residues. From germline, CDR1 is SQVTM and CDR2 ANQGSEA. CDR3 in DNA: TGCAGCGTTGAAGTCGGAATCTATGGCTACACCTTC. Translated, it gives CSVEVGIYGYTF.

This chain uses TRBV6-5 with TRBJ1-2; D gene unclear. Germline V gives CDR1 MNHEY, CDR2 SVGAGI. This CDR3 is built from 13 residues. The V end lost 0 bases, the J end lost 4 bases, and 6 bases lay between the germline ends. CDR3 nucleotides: TGTGCCAGCAGTTACTCACGGACCTATGGCTACACCTTC. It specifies CASSYSRTYGYTF.

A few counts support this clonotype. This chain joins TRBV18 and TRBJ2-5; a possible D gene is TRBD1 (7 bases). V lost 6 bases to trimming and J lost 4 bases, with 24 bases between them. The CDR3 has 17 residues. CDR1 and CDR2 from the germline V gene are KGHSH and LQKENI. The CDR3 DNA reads TGTGCCAGCTCGCCCAGGGGGGACACATGGATCCGAGAGACCCAGTACTTC. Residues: CASSPRGDTWIRETQYF.